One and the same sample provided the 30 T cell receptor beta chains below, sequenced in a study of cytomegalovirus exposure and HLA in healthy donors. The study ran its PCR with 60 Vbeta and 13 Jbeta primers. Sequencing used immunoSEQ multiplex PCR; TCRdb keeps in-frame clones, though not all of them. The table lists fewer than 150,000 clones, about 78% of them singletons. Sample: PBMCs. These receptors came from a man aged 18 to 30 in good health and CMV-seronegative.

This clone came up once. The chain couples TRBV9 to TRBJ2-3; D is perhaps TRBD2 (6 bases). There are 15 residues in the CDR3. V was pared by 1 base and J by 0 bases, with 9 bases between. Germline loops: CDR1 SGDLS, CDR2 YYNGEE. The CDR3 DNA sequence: TGTGCCAGCAGCGTATCACTAGCTAGCACAGATACGCAGTATTTT. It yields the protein CASSVSLASTDTQYF. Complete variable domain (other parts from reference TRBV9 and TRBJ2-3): DSGVTQTPKHLITATGQRVTLRCSPRSGDLSVYWYQQSLDQGLQFLIQYYNGEERAKGNILERFSAQQFPDLHSELNLSSLELGDSALYFCASSVSLASTDTQYFGPGTRLTVL.

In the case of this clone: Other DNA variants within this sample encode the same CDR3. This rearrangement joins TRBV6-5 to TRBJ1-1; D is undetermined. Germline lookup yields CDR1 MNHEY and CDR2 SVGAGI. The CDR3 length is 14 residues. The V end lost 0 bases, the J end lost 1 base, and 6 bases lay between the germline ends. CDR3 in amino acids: CASSYSAANTEAFF. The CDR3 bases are TGTGCCAGCAGTTACTCGGCGGCGAACACTGAAGCTTTCTTT.

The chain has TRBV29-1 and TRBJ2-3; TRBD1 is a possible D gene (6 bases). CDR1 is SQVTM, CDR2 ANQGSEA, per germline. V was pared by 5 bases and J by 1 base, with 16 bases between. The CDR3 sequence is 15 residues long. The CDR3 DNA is TGCAGCGTTAGGGGATTTGGGGGCGGCACAGATACGCAGTATTTT. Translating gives CSVRGFGGGTDTQYF.

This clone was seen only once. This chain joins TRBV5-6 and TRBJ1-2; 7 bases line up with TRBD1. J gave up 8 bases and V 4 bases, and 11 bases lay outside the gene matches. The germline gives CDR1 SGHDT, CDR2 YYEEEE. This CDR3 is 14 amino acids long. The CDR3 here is CASSADLTGTGYTF. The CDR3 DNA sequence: TGTGCCAGCAGCGCCGACCTGACAGGGACAGGCTACACCTTC.

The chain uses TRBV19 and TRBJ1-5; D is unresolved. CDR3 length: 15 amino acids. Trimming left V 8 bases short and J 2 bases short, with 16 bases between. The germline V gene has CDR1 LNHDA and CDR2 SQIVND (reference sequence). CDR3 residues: CASAAVNRGNQPQHF. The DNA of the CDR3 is TGTGCCAGTGCAGCCGTTAACCGGGGCAATCAGCCCCAGCATTTT.

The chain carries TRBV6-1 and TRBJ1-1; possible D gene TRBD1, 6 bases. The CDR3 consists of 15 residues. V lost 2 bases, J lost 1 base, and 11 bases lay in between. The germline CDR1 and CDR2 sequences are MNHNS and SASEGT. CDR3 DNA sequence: TGTGCCAGCAGTGAACAAGGCAGGGGGAACACTGAAGCTTTCTTT. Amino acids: CASSEQGRGNTEAFF.

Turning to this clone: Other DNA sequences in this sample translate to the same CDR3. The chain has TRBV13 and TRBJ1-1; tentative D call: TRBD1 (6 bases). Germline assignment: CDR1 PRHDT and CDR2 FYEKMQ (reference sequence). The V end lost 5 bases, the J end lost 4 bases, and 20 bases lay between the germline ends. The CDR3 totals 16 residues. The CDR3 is CASSASDSGVGTEAFF. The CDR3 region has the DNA TGTGCCAGCAGCGCTTCCGACTCAGGGGTTGGCACTGAAGCTTTCTTT.

In DNA form, the CDR3 reads TGTGCCAGCAGTGCGACTAGCGTGCGGGAGACCCAGTACTTC. Amino acids: CASSATSVRETQYF. The chain uses TRBV2 and TRBJ2-5; 8 bases map to TRBD2. This CDR3 contains 14 residues. The J segment lost 5 bases and the V segment lost 4 bases, leaving 6 bases of the junction unmatched. Germline V gene data show CDR1 as SNHLY and CDR2 as FYNNEI.

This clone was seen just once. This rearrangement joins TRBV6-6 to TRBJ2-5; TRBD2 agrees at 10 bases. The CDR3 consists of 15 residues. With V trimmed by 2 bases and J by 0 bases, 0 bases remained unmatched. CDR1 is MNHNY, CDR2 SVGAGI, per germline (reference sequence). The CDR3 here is CASSYLAGDQETQYF. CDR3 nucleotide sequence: TGTGCCAGCAGTTACCTAGCGGGAGACCAAGAGACCCAGTACTTC.

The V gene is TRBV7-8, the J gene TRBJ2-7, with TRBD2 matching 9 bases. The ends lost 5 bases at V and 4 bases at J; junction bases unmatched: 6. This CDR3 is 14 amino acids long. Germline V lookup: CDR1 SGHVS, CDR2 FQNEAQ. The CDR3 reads CASSPRTSEYEQYF. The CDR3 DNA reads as TGTGCCAGCAGCCCAAGGACTAGCGAATACGAGCAGTACTTC. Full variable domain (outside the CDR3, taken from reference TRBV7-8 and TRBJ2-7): GAGVSQSPRYKVAKRGQDVALRCDPISGHVSLFWYQQALGQGPEFLTYFQNEAQLDKSGLPSDRFFAERPEGSVSTLKIQRTQQEDSAVYLCASSPRTSEYEQYFGPGTRLTVT.

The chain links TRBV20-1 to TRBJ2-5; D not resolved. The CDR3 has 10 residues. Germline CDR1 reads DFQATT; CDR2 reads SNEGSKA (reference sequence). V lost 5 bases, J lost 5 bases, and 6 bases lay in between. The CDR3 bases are TGCAGTGCTGTCCGGGAGACCCAGTACTTC. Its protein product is CSAVRETQYF.

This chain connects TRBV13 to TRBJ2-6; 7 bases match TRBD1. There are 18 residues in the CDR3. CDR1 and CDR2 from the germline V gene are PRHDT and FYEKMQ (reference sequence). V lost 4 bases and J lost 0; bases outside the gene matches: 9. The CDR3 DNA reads TGTGCCAGCAGCTCTCTGACAGGGATCCTCTCTGGGGCCAACGTCCTGACTTTC. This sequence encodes CASSSLTGILSGANVLTF.

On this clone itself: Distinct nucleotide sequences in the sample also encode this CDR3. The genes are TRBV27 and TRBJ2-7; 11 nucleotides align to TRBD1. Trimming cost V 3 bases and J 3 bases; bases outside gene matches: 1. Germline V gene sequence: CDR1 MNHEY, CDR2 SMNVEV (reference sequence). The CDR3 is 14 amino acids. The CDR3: CASSFGTGGYEQYF. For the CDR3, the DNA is TGTGCCAGCAGTTTTGGGACAGGGGGCTACGAGCAGTACTTC.

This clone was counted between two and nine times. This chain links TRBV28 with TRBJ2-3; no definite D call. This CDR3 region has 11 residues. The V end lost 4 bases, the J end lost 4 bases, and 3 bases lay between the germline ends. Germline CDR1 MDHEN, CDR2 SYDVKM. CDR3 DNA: TGTGCCAGCAGTTCATCAGATACGCAGTATTTT. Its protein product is CASSSSDTQYF.

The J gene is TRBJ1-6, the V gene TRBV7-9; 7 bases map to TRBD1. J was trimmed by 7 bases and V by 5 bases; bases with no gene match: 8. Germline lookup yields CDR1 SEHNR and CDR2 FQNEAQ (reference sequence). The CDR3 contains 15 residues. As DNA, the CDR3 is TGTGCCAGCAGCACAAACACAGGGGCGAATTCACCCCTCCACTTT. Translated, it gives CASSTNTGANSPLHF.

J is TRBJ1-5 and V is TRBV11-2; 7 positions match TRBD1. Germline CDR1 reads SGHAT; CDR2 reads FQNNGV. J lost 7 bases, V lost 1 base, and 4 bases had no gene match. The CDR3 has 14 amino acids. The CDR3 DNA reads TGTGCCAGCAGCTTAGTAGGGGGCGAGCAGCCCCAGCATTTT. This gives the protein CASSLVGGEQPQHF.

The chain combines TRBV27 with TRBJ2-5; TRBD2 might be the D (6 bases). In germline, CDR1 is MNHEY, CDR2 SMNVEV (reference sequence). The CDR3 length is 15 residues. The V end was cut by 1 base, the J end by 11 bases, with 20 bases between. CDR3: CASSLYGGMELEQYF. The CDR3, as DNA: TGTGCCAGCAGTTTATATGGCGGGATGGAACTGGAGCAGTACTTC.

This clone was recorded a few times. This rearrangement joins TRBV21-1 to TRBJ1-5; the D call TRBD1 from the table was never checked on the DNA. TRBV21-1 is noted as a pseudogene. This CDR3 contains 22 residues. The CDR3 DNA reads TGTGCCAGCAGCAAAGCAGGGGGCAGGGGACCATATCTTTTTTATAGCAATCAGCCCCAGCATTTT. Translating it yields CASSKAGGRGPYLFYSNQPQHF.

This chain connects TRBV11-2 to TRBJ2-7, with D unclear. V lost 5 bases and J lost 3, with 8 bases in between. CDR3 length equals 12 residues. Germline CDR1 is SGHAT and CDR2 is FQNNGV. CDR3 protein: CASSASDYEQYF. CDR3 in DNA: TGTGCCAGCAGCGCGTCCGACTACGAGCAGTACTTC.

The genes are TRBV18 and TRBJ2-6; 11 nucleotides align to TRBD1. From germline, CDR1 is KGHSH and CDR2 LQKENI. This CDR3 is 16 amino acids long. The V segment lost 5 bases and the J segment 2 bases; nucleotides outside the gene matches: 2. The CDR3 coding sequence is TGTGCCAGCTCAAGGACAGGGGGCGCTGGGGCCAACGTCCTGACTTTC. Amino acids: CASSRTGGAGANVLTF. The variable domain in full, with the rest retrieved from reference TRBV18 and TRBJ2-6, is NAGVMQNPRHLVRRRGQEARLRCSPMKGHSHVYWYRQLPEEGLKFMVYLQKENIIDESGMPKERFSAEFPKEGPSILRIQQVVRGDSAAYFCASSRTGGAGANVLTFGAGSRLTVL.

This chain's CDR3 is CASKSGGGSLSQNIQYF. The CDR3 DNA is TGTGCCAGCAAGTCTGGCGGGGGCAGTCTGTCCCAAAACATTCAGTACTTC. The chain links TRBV27 to TRBJ2-4; D is perhaps TRBD2 (7 bases). Trimming took 7 bases from V and 5 from J, leaving 24 bases between them. The CDR3 runs 17 residues. Per germline, CDR1 MNHEY and CDR2 SMNVEV (reference sequence).

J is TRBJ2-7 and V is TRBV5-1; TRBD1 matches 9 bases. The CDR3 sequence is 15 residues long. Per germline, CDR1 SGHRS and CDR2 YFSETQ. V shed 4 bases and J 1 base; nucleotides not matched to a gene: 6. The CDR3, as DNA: TGCGCCAGCAGCCAGGGGGACAGGGTATCCTACGAGCAGTACTTC. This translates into CASSQGDRVSYEQYF.

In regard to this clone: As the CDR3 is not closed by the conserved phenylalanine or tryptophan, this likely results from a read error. DNA for the CDR3: TGTGCCAGCAGTGTTGCCCGAGGGGGCGGGCCCTCTGAAGCTTTCCTT. Its translation: CASSVARGGGPSEAFL. This chain connects TRBV2 to TRBJ1-1, with TRBD1 matching 7 bases. CDR3 length equals 16 residues. Germline-derived CDR1 and CDR2 are SNHLY and FYNNEI. The ends lost 4 bases at V and 6 bases at J; junction bases unmatched: 14.

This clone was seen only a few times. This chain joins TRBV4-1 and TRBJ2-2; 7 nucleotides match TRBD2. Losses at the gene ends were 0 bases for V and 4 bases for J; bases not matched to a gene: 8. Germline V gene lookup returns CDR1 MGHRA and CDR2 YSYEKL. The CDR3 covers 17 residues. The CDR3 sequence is CASSQDLRPSGTGELFF. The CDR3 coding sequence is TGCGCCAGCAGCCAAGATCTTCGCCCTAGCGGCACCGGGGAGCTGTTTTTT.

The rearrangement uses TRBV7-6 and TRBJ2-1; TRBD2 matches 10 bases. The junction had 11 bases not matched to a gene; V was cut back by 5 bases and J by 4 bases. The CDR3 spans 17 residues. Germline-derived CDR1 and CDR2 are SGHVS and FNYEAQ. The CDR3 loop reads CASSPSPSGGMYNEQFF. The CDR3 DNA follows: TGTGCCAGCAGCCCCAGCCCTAGCGGGGGTATGTACAATGAGCAGTTCTTC.

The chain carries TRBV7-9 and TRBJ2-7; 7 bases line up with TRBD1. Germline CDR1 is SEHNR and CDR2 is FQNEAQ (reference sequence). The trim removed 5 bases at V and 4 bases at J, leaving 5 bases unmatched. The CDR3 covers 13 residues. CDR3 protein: CASSPVGQYEQYF. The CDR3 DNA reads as TGTGCCAGCAGCCCCGTGGGACAGTACGAGCAGTACTTC. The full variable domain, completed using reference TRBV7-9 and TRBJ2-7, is DTGVSQNPRHKITKRGQNVTFRCDPISEHNRLYWYRQTLGQGPEFLTYFQNEAQLEKSRLLSDRFSAERPKGSFSTLEIQRTEQGDSAMYLCASSPVGQYEQYFGPGTRLTVT.

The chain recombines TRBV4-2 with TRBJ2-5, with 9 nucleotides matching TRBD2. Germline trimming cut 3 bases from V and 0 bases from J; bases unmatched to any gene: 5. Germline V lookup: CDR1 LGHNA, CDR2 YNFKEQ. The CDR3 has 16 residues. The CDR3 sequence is CASSQGLAGNQETQYF. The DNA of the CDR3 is TGTGCCAGCAGCCAGGGGCTAGCGGGGAACCAAGAGACCCAGTACTTC.

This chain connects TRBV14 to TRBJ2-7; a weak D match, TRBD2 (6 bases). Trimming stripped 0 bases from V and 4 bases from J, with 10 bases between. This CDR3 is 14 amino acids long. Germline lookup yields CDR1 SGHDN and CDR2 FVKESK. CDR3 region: CASSQDERGYEQYF. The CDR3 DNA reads TGTGCCAGCAGCCAAGATGAACGGGGGTACGAGCAGTACTTC.

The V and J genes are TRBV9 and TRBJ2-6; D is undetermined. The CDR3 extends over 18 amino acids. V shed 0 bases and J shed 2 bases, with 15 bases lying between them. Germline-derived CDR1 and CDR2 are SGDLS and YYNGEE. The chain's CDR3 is CASSVGSGSQAGANVLTF. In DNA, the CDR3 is TGTGCCAGCAGCGTAGGATCAGGCTCCCAGGCTGGGGCCAACGTCCTGACTTTC.

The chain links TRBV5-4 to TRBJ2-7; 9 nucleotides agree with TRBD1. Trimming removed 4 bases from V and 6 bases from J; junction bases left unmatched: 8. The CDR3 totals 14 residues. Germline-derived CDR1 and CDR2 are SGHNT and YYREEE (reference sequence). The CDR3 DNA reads TGTGCCAGCAGCCGGACAGGGGCTCTTGGCGAGCAGTACTTC. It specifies CASSRTGALGEQYF.